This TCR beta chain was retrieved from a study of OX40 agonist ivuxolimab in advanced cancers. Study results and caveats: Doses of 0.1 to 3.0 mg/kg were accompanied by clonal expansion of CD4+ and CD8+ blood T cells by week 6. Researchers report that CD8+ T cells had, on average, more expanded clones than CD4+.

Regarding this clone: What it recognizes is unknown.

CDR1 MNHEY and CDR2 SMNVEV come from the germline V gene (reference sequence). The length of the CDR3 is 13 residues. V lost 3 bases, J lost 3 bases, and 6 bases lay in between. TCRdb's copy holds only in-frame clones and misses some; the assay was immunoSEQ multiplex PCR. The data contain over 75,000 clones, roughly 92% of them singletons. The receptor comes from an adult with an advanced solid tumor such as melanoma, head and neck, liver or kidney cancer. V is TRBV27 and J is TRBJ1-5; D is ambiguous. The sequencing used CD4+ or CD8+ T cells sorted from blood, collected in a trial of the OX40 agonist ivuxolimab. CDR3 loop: CASSLANNQPQHF. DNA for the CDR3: TGTGCCAGCAGTTTGGCAAACAATCAGCCCCAGCATTTT.